A single sample is the source of the 5 T cell receptor beta chains below, sequenced in a study of blood T cells in healthy people across ages. Together with a sample-barcoded 5' primer, a J-beta primer mix was included in a second PCR lasting about 6 to 11 cycles. A single record per CDR3 protein comes from TCRdb applying MiXCR to the 5' RACE reads. The sample shows 650,000 or so distinct CDR3 sequences, roughly half of them seen only once. Material: blood. These TCRs come from a woman over 75 in good health.

The chain is built from TRBV6-6 and TRBJ2-5; 10 bases map to TRBD2. J was trimmed by 2 bases and V by 10 bases; bases with no gene match: 4. This CDR3 has 13 amino acids. Per the germline V gene, CDR1 is MNHNY and CDR2 is SVGAGI (reference sequence). The CDR3 bases are TGTGCCACGGGTAGCGGGGGGCAAGAGACCCAGTACTTC. It specifies CATGSGGQETQYF.

This clonotype was counted between two and nine times. V usage is TRBV6-1 and J usage is TRBJ2-7; tentative D call: TRBD2 (6 bases). Trimming stripped 4 bases from V and 1 base from J, with 11 bases between. Germline V gives CDR1 MNHNS, CDR2 SASEGT. The CDR3 spans 14 residues. CDR3 sequence: CASSVTGGSYEQYF. DNA of the CDR3: TGTGCCAGCAGTGTTACCGGGGGTTCCTACGAGCAGTACTTC.

Notes on this clonotype: One end of the junction fails to match germline, which may point to a read error. The rearrangement links TRBV24-1 to TRBJ2-1; D is uncertain. The CDR3 length is 13 residues. Per the germline V gene, CDR1 is KGHDR and CDR2 is SFDVKD. The CDR3 sequence is CVTSVPSRNEQFF. CDR3 nucleotides: TGTGTCACCAGTGTCCCGTCCCGGAATGAGCAGTTCTTC.

This clonotype was observed a single time. The rearrangement uses TRBV20-1 and TRBJ2-3; 7 bases fit TRBD2. The CDR3 is 17 residues long. Germline CDR1 DFQATT, CDR2 SNEGSKA (reference sequence). Trimming at V came to 6 bases and at J to 0 bases, leaving 15 bases not matched to a gene. Written as DNA, the CDR3 is TGCAGTGCGCAATCCCCTTCGGGAGGAACTAGCACAGATACGCAGTATTTT. The encoded protein is CSAQSPSGGTSTDTQYF.

Worth noting for this clonotype: The junction does not match germline at one end; this may be a read error. The CDR3 coding sequence is TGTGCTATCATAACAGGGACCCACAATGAGCAGTTCTTC. This translates into CAIITGTHNEQFF. The chain uses TRBV10-3 and TRBJ2-1; possible D gene TRBD1, 6 bases. CDR3 length: 13 amino acids. Germline-derived CDR1 and CDR2 are ENHRY and SYGVKD.